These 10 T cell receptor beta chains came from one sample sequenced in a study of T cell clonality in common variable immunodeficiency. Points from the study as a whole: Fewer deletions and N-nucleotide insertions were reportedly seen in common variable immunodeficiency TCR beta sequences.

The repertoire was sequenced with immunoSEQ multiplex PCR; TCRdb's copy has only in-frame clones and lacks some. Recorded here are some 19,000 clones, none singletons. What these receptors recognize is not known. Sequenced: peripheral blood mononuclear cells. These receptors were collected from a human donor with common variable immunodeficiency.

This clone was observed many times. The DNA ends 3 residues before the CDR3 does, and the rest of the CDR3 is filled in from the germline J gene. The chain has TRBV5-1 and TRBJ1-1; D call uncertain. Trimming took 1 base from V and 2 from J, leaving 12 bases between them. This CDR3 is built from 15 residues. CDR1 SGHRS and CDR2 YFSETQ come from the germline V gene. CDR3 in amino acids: CASSLFGVINTEAFF. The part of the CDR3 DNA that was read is TGCGCCAGCAGCTTGTTCGGGGTTATTAACACTGAA. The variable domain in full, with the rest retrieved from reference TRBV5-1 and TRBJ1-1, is KAGVTQTPRYLIKTRGQQVTLSCSPISGHRSVSWYQQTPGQGLQFLFEYFSETQRNKGNFPGRFSGRQFSNSRSEMNVSTLELGDSALYLCASSLFGVINTEAFFGQGTRLTVV.

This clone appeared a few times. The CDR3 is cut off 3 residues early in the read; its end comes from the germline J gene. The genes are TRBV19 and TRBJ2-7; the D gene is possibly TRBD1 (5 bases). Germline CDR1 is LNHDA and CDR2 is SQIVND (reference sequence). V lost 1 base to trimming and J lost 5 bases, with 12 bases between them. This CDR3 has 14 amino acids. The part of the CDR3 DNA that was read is TGTGCCAGTAGTATAGTAGCAGGGCTGGACGAG. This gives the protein CASSIVAGLDE. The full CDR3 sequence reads CASSIVAGLDEQYF.

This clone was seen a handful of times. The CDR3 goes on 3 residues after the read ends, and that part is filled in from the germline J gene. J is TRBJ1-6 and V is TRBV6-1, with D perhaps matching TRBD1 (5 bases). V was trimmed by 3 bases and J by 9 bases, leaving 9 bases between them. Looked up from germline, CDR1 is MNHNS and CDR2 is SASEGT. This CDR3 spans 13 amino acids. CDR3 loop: CASSDLGVSPLHF. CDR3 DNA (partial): TGTGCCAGCAGTGATTTAGGGGTTTCACCC.

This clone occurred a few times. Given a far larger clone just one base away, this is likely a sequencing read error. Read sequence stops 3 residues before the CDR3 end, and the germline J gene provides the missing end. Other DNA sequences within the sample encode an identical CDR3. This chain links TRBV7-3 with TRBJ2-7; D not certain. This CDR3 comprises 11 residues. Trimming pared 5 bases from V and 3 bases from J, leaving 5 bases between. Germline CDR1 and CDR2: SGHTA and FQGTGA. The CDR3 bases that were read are TGTGCCAGCAGCCCAAACTACGAG. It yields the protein CASSPNYE. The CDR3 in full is CASSPNYEQYF.

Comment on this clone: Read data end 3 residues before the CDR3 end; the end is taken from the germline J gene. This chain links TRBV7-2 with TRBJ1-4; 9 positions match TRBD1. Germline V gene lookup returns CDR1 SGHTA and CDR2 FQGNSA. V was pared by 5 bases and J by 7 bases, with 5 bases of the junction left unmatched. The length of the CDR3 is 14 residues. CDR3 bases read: TGTGCCAGCAGCCTCGACAGGGGGGCTGAAAAA. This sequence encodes CASSLDRGAEK. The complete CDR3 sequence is CASSLDRGAEKLFF.

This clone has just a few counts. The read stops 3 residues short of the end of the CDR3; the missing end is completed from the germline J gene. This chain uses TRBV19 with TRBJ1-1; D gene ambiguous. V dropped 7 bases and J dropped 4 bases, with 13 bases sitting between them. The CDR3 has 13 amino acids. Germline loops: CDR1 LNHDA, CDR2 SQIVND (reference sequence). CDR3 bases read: TGTGCCAGTACCCTCCAGGTGACCACTGAA. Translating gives CASTLQVTTE. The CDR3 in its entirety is CASTLQVTTEAFF.

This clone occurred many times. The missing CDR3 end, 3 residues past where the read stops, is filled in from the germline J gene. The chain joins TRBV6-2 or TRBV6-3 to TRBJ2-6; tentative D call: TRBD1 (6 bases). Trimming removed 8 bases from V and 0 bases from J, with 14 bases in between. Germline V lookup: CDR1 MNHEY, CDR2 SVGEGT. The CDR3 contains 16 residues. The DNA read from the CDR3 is TGTGCCAGCGCCAAGAGGACAGACTCTGGGGCCAACGTC. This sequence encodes CASAKRTDSGANV. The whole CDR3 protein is CASAKRTDSGANVLTF.

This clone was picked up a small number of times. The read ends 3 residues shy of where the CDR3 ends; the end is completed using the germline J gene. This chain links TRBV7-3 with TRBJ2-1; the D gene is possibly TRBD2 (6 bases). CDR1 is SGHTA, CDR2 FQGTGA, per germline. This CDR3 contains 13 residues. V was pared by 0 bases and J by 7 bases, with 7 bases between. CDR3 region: CASSLTGGNEQFF. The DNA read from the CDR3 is TGTGCCAGCAGCTTAACGGGGGGAAATGAG. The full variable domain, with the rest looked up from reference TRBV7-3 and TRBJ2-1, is GAGVSQTPSNKVTEKGKYVELRCDPISGHTALYWYRQSLGQGPEFLIYFQGTGAADDSGLPNDRFFAVRPEGSVSTLKIQRTERGDSAVYLCASSLTGGNEQFFGPGTRLTVL.

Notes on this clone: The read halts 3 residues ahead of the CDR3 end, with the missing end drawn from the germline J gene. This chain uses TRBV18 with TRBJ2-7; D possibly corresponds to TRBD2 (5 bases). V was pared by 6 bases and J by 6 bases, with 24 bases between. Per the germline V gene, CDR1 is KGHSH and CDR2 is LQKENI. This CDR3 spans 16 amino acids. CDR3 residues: CASSQKTGIIVGEQYF. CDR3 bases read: TGTGCCAGCTCGCAGAAAACGGGGATCATTGTGGGCGAG.

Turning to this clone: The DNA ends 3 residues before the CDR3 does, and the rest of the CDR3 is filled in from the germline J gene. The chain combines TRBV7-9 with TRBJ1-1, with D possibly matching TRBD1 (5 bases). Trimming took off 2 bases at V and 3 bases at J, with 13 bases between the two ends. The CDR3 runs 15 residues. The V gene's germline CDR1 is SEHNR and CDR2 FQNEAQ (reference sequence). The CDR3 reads CASSLRARGDTEAFF. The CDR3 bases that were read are TGTGCCAGCAGCTTAAGGGCCAGAGGGGACACTGAA.